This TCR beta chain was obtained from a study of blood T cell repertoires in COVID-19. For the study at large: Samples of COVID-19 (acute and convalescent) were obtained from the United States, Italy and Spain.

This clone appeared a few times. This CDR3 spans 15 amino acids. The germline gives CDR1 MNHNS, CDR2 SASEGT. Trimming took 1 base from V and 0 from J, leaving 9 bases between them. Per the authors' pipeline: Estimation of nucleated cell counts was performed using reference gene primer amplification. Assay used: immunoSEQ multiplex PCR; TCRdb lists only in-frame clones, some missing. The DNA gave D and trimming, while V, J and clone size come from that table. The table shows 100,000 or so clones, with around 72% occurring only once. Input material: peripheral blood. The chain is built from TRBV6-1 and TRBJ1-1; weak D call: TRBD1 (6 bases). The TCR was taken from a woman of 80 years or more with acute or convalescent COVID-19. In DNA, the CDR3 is TGTGCCAGCAGTGAAGGGCAGGGGATGAACACTGAAGCTTTCTTT. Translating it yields CASSEGQGMNTEAFF.